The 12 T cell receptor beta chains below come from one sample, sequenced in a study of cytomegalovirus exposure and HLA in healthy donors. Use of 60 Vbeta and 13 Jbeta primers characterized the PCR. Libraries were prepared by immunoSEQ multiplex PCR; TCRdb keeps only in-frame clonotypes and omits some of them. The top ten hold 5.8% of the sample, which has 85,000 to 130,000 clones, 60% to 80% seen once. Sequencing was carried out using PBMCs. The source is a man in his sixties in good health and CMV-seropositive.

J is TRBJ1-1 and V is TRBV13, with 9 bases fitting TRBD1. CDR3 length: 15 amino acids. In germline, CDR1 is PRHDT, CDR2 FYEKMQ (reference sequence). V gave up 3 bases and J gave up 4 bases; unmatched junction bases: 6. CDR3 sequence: CASSFGTGRGTEAFF. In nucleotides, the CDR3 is TGTGCCAGCAGCTTTGGGACAGGGCGGGGCACTGAAGCTTTCTTT.

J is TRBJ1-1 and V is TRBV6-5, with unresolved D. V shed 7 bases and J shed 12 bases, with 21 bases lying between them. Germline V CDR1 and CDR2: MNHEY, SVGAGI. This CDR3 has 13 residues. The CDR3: CASTNIERQAPFF. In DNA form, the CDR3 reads TGTGCCAGCACCAACATTGAAAGGCAGGCCCCTTTCTTT.

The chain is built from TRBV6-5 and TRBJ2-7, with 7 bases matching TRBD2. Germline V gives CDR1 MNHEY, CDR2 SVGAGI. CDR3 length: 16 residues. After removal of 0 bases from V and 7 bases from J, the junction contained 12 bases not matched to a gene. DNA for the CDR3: TGTGCCAGCAGTTACTCGGTGCGGGGAGGGGATGGGGAGCAGTACTTC. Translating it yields CASSYSVRGGDGEQYF.

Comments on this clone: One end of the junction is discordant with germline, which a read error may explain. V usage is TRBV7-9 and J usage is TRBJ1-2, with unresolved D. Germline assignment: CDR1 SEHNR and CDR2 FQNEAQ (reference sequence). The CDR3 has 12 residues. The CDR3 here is CSSSFEDYGYTF. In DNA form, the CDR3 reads TGTTCCAGCAGCTTCGAGGACTATGGCTACACCTTC.

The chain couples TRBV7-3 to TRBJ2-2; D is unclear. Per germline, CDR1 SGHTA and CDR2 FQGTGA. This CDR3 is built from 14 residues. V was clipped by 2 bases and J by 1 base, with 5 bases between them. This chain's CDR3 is CASSLPLNTGELFF. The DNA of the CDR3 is TGTGCCAGCAGCTTACCCCTGAACACCGGGGAGCTGTTTTTT.

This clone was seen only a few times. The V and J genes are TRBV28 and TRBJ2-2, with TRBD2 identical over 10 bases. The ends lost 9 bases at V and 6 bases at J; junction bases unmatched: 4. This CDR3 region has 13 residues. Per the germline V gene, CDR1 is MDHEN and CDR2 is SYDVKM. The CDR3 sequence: CASSGLAAGELFF. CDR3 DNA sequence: TGTGCCAGTTCAGGACTAGCGGCCGGGGAGCTGTTTTTT.

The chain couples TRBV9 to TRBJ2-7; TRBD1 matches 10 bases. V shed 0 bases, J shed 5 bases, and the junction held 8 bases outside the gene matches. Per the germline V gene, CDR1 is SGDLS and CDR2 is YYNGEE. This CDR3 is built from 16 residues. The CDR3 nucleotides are TGTGCCAGCAGCGTAGATGTTGACAGGGGGCGGGACGAGCAGTACTTC. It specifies CASSVDVDRGRDEQYF.

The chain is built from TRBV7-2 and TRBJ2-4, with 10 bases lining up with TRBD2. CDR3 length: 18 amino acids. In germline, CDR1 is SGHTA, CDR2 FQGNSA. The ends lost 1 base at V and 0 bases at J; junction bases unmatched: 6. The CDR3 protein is CASSLGSGGVLAKNIQYF. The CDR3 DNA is TGTGCCAGCAGCTTAGGGAGCGGGGGGGTTCTAGCCAAAAACATTCAGTACTTC.

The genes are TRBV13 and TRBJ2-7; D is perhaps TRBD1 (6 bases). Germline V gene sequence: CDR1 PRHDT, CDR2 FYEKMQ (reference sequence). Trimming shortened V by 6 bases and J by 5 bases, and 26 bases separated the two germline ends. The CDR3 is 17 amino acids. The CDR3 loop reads CASSLLGDDRTLDEQYF. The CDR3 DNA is TGTGCCAGCAGTCTTTTAGGAGATGACAGGACCTTGGACGAGCAGTACTTC.

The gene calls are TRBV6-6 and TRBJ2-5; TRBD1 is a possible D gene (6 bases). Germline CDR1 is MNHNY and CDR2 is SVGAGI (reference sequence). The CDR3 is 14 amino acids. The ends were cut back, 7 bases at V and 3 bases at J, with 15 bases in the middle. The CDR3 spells CASNQRGGEETQYF. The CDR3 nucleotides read TGTGCCAGCAACCAACGAGGGGGTGAAGAGACCCAGTACTTC.

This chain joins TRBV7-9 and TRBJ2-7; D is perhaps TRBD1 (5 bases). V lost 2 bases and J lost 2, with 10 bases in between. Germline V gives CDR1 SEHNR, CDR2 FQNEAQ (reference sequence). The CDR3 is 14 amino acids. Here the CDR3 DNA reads TGTGCCAGCAGCTTACTCCAGGGCACCTACGAGCAGTACTTC. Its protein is CASSLLQGTYEQYF.

CDR3 nucleotides: TGCGCCAGCAGCCAAGTTGCAGGGACAAGCTCCTACGAGCAGTACTTC. It codes for CASSQVAGTSSYEQYF. The V call is TRBV4-1, the J call TRBJ2-7; TRBD1 is a possible D gene (6 bases). This CDR3 region has 16 residues. V was cut by 1 base and J by 0 bases, with 13 bases left in between. Germline values: CDR1 MGHRA, CDR2 YSYEKL.